The next 15 T cell receptor beta chains were all read from a single sample in a study of neoadjuvant anti-PD-1 for oral cavity cancer. Profiled with immunoSEQ multiplex PCR; TCRdb holds only in-frame clones, not every one. Of about 10,000 clones in the sample, approximately 64% are singletons; the top ten hold roughly 4.5%. Time point denoted: after neoadjuvant nivolumab, at surgical resection. Sequenced here: PBMCs, sampled after nivolumab (anti-PD-1) treatment. The receptors stem from a person between 35 and 79 years old with oral cavity squamous cell carcinoma.

J is TRBJ1-1 and V is TRBV5-3; weak D call: TRBD1 (6 bases). TRBV5-3 is flagged as an ORF with uncertain function. V shed 0 bases and J shed 6 bases, with 12 bases lying between them. The CDR3 runs 14 residues. CDR3 nucleotides: TGTGCCAGAAGCTTGGGGGGGCCTGACGCTGAAGCTTTCTTT. Translation: CARSLGGPDAEAFF.

The chain employs TRBV2 and TRBJ2-1, with TRBD1 identical over 8 bases. The CDR3 has 17 residues. Per the germline V gene, CDR1 is SNHLY and CDR2 is FYNNEI. After removal of 6 bases from V and 4 bases from J, the junction contained 14 bases not matched to a gene. The CDR3 reads CASRKGDRLTSYNEQFF. For the CDR3, the DNA is TGTGCCAGCAGGAAGGGGGACAGGCTCACGAGTTACAATGAGCAGTTCTTC.

V is TRBV18 and J is TRBJ2-3; weak D call: TRBD2 (6 bases). The germline CDR1 and CDR2 sequences are KGHSH and LQKENI. V was cut by 1 base and J by 2 bases, with 13 bases left in between. The CDR3 covers 16 residues. The CDR3 spells CASSPRYRGNTDTQYF. CDR3 sequence (DNA): TGTGCCAGCTCACCACGGTACCGGGGGAACACAGATACGCAGTATTTT.

This chain joins TRBV7-2 and TRBJ2-3, with D possibly TRBD1 on 6 matching bases. With 4 bases removed from V and 3 bases from J, the gap between germline ends came to 8 bases. This CDR3 is built from 13 residues. Germline CDR1 is SGHTA and CDR2 is FQGNSA. CDR3 sequence: CASSSDSTDTQYF. The CDR3 nucleotides are TGTGCCAGCAGCTCGGACAGTACAGATACGCAGTATTTT.

In this sample, this clone turned up a few times. The chain carries TRBV19 and TRBJ1-2; 8 positions agree with TRBD1. With V trimmed by 4 bases and J by 0 bases, 4 bases remained unmatched. Per germline, CDR1 LNHDA and CDR2 SQIVND (reference sequence). This CDR3 contains 15 residues. CDR3 protein: CASSTWTGPNYGYTF. The CDR3 nucleotides are TGTGCCAGTAGTACCTGGACAGGGCCTAACTATGGCTACACCTTC.

There are a few counts of this clone. This chain uses TRBV28 with TRBJ1-1; D unclear. Trimming took 5 bases from V and 0 from J, leaving 4 bases between them. Germline V lookup: CDR1 MDHEN, CDR2 SYDVKM. This CDR3 contains 12 residues. CDR3 DNA: TGTGCCAGCAGTGTAATGAACACTGAAGCTTTCTTT. Translated: CASSVMNTEAFF.

The rearrangement joins TRBV14 to TRBJ2-1; no reliable D call. Between the trimmed V and J ends, which lost 3 bases and 0 bases, there was a span of 12 bases. Germline V CDR1 and CDR2: SGHDN, FVKESK. The CDR3 is 16 residues long. Written as DNA, the CDR3 is TGTGCCAGCAGCCACCGACTGCTGGGCTCCTACAATGAGCAGTTCTTC. This codes for CASSHRLLGSYNEQFF.

This clone was recorded once. The rearrangement joins TRBV28 to TRBJ1-1, with 8 bases that match TRBD1. The CDR3 has 14 amino acids. Trimming at V came to 7 bases and at J to 2 bases, leaving 6 bases not matched to a gene. Germline values: CDR1 MDHEN, CDR2 SYDVKM. Written as DNA, the CDR3 is TGTGCCAGCAAAAGGGGACAGGTAAACACTGAAGCTTTCTTT. It codes for CASKRGQVNTEAFF.

The rearrangement uses TRBV6-1 and TRBJ2-7; possible D gene TRBD1, 6 bases. Per germline, CDR1 MNHNS and CDR2 SASEGT. This CDR3 has 14 amino acids. The V gene lost 5 bases and the J gene lost 1 base, with 12 bases spanning the gap. CDR3 sequence: CASSSGGQSYEQYF. DNA of the CDR3: TGTGCCAGCAGTTCAGGTGGACAGTCCTACGAGCAGTACTTC.

This clone was recorded only once. V usage is TRBV5-1 and J usage is TRBJ2-1, with TRBD2 identical over 7 bases. V gave up 1 base and J gave up 10 bases; unmatched junction bases: 8. The germline V gene has CDR1 SGHRS and CDR2 YFSETQ. CDR3 length: 14 residues. The CDR3 loop reads CASSLSTPGGEQFF. As DNA, the CDR3 is TGCGCCAGCAGCTTGTCGACTCCCGGGGGGGAGCAGTTCTTC. Based on the CDR3 plus reference TRBV5-1 and TRBJ2-1, the full variable domain is KAGVTQTPRYLIKTRGQQVTLSCSPISGHRSVSWYQQTPGQGLQFLFEYFSETQRNKGNFPGRFSGRQFSNSRSEMNVSTLELGDSALYLCASSLSTPGGEQFFGPGTRLTVL.

This clone was counted once. The rearrangement uses TRBV7-2 and TRBJ1-6; a possible D gene is TRBD1 (5 bases). There are 16 residues in the CDR3. Germline values: CDR1 SGHTA, CDR2 FQGNSA. Trimming took off 5 bases at V and 3 bases at J, with 14 bases between the two ends. In DNA, the CDR3 is TGTGCCAGCAGCCCGAGATGGGGGTACTATAATTCACCCCTCCACTTT. Its protein product is CASSPRWGYYNSPLHF.

This clone was found once. The V gene is TRBV14, the J gene TRBJ2-5; TRBD2 is a possible D gene (6 bases). Germline lookup yields CDR1 SGHDN and CDR2 FVKESK. Trimming took 0 bases from V and 4 from J, leaving 27 bases between them. This CDR3 has 20 amino acids. The CDR3 DNA sequence: TGTGCCAGCAGCCAAGAAGGGTGGAGGGAGCGGCCCGCCGCAAGAGAGACCCAGTACTTC. Protein sequence: CASSQEGWRERPAARETQYF.

CDR3 sequence: CASSEAMAGVGYTF. The CDR3 nucleotides read TGTGCCAGCAGTGAAGCGATGGCAGGGGTCGGCTACACCTTC. V is TRBV6-1 and J is TRBJ1-2; tentatively, D is TRBD1 (6 bases). This CDR3 region has 14 residues. CDR1 is MNHNS and CDR2 is SASEGT in the germline V gene. The germline V and J ends were trimmed by 0 bases and 8 bases, with 13 bases remaining between them.

A few counts support this clone. This chain connects TRBV19 to TRBJ1-1; TRBD1 matches 12 bases. The CDR3 spans 16 residues. Germline CDR1 is LNHDA and CDR2 is SQIVND (reference sequence). J gave up 4 bases and V 2 bases, and 5 bases lay outside the gene matches. DNA of the CDR3: TGTGCCAGTAGTATACCGGGACAGGGGGCGTCCACTGAAGCTTTCTTT. It yields the protein CASSIPGQGASTEAFF.

The chain employs TRBV19 and TRBJ1-2; D is uncertain. The CDR3 runs 14 residues. The germline V gene encodes CDR1 LNHDA and CDR2 SQIVND (reference sequence). The V end lost 4 bases, the J end lost 8 bases, and 17 bases lay between the germline ends. In DNA form, the CDR3 reads TGTGCCAGTAGTACGCCTGGAGGTTCGGGGGGCTACACCTTC. This codes for CASSTPGGSGGYTF.